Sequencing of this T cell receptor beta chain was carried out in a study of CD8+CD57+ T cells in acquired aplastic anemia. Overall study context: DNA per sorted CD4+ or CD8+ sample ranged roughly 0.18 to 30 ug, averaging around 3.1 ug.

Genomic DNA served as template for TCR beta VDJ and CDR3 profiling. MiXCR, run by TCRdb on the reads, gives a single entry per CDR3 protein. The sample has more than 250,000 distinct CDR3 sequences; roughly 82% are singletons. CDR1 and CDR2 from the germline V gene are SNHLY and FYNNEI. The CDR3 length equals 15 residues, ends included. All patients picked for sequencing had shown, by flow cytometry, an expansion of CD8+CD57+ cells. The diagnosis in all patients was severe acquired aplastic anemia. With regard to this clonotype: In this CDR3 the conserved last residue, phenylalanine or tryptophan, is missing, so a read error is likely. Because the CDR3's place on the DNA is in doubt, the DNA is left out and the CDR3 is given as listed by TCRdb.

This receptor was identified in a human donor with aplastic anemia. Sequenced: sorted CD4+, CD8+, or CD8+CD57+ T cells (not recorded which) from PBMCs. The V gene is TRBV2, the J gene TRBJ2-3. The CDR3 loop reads CASLGRLNEKLFFGS.